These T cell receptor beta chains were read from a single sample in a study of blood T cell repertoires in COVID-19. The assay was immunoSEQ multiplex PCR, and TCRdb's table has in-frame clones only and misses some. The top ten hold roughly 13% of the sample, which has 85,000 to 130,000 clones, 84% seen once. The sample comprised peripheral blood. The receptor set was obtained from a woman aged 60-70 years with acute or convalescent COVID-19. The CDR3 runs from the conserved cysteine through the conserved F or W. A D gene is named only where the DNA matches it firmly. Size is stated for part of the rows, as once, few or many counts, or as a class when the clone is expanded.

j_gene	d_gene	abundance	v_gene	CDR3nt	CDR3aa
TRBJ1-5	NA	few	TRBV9	TGTGCCAGCAGCGTAGCTGTAGATCAGCCCCAGCATTTT	CASSVAVDQPQHF
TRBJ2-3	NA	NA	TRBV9	TGTGCCAGCAGCGTAGTGGCAGTTACAGATACGCAGTATTTT	CASSVVAVTDTQYF
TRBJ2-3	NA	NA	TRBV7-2	TGTGCCAGCAGCTTAAGCCTAACAGGGAGTACAGATACGCAGTATTTT	CASSLSLTGSTDTQYF
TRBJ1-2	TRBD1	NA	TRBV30	TGTGCCTGGGCTCCGGGACAGGGATTAGTTGGCTACACCTTC	CAWAPGQGLVGYTF
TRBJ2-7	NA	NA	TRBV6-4	TGTGCCAGCAGTGACACCCTAGAAACTCAGGGGAACTACGAGCAGTACTTC	CASSDTLETQGNYEQYF
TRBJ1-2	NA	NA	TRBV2	TGTGCCAGCAGCCAGGACTATGGCTACACCTTC	CASSQDYGYTF
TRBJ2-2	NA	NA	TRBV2	TGTGCCAGCAGGCACTCCACCGGGGAGCTGTTTTTT	CASRHSTGELFF
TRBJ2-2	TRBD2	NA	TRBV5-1	TGCGCCAGCAGCTTGGGCCCTAGCGGGGACGGGGAGCTGTTTTTT	CASSLGPSGDGELFF
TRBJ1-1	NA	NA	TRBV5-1	TGCGCCAGCAGCCCGGCAGGGGACACTGAAGCTTTCTTT	CASSPAGDTEAFF
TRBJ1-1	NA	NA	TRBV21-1	TGTGCCAGCAGCAAATCAGGGAGGGAGTCCCCGGAAGGAGCTTTCTTT	CASSKSGRESPEGAFF
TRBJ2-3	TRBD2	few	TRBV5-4	TGTGCCAGCAGCTTTACTGGGGGGCTAGCGGGAAGTAACACAGATACGCAGTATTTT	CASSFTGGLAGSNTDTQYF
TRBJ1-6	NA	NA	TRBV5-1	TGCGCCAGCAGCTTGTCAGGGTTCGGCTATAATTCACCCCTCCACTTT	CASSLSGFGYNSPLHF
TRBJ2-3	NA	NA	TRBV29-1	TGCAGCACGGGGGGCCTTGACGATACGCAGTATTTT	CSTGGLDDTQYF
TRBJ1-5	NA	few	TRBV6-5	TGTGCCAGCAGCTCAGGGCCAAGCAATCAGCCCCAGCATTTT	CASSSGPSNQPQHF
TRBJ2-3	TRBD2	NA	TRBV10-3	TGTGCCATCAGTGAGTCGGGGCTAGCGGGGAGCACAGATACGCAGTATTTT	CAISESGLAGSTDTQYF
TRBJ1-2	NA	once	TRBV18	TGTGCCAGCTCCCCCTCCGGACAGAACTATGGCTACACCTTC	CASSPSGQNYGYTF
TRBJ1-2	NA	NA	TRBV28	TGTGCCAGCAGGAAGGGGTTGGTTGGCTACACCTTC	CASRKGLVGYTF
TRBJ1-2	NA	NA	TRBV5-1	TGCGCCAGCAGACCTGAACAGGGCGGGGGTTATAGTGGCTACACCTTC	CASRPEQGGGYSGYTF
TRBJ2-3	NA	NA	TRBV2	TGTGCCAGCAGTGAAATGGCCTCCGAGTATTTT	CASSEMASEYF
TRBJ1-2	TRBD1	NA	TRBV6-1	TGTGCCAGCAGTGAGGGGGACAGGGGAGGTGGCTACACCTTC	CASSEGDRGGGYTF
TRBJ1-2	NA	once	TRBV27	TGTGCCAGCAGTTTATCACCGGGAGCTAACTATGGCTACACCTTC	CASSLSPGANYGYTF
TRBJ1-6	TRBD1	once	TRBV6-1	TGTGCCAGCAGTGAAAGGGGGCGCGATTCACCCCTCCACTTT	CASSERGRDSPLHF
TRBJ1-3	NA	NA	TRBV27	TGTGCCAGCAGTACCTACAGGGCCGGAAACACCATATATTTT	CASSTYRAGNTIYF
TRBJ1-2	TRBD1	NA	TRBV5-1	TGCGCCAGCAGCTTGGGGGACAGGGGTGACGGCTACACCTTC	CASSLGDRGDGYTF
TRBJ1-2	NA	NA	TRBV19	TGTGCCAGTGAGGATCCGTCTAACTATGGCTACACCTTC	CASEDPSNYGYTF
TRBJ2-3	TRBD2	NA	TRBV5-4	TGTGCCAGCAAAGCGGGAGGGACAGATACGCAGTATTTT	CASKAGGTDTQYF
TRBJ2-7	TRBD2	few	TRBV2	TGTGCCAGCGGGAGGGGCGGGGGTTTAGCGGGAACCTACGAGCAGTACTTC	CASGRGGGLAGTYEQYF
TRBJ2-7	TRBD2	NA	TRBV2	TGTGCCAGCAGCCCCCCAGCGGGACCCTACGAGCAGTACTTC	CASSPPAGPYEQYF
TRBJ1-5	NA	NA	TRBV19	TGTGCCAGTATTCGAGCAGGGGATGTTTATAGCAATCAGCCCCAGCATTTT	CASIRAGDVYSNQPQHF
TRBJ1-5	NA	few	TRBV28	TGTGCCAGCAGTCCATACGGGGGGGAGTATCAGCCCCAGCATTTT	CASSPYGGEYQPQHF
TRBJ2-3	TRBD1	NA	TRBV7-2	TGTGCCAGCAGCAAAATAGGGGGCGCGGGCACAGATACGCAGTATTTT	CASSKIGGAGTDTQYF
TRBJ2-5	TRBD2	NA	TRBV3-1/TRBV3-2	TGTGCCACCAGGACTAGCGGGGATCAAGAGACCCAGTACTTC	CATRTSGDQETQYF
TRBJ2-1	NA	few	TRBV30	TGTGCCTGGGCCCCCGGGAGTTCTGCCGAGCAGTTCTTC	CAWAPGSSAEQFF
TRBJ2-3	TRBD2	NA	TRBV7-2	TGTGCCAGCAGCCGGGTCGGGTACGGGGGGGGCACAGATACGCAGTATTTT	CASSRVGYGGGTDTQYF
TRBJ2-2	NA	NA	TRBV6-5	TGTGCCAGCAGTTACCGACGGCGAACCGCGGCCGGGGAGCTGTTTTTT	CASSYRRRTAAGELFF
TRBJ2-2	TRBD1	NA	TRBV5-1	TGCGCCAGCAGCCCGTGGACAGGGTGGAACACCGGGGAGCTGTTTTTT	CASSPWTGWNTGELFF
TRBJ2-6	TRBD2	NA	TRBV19	TGTGCCAGTAGTATTGCGGGGGGTGGCGCAGGGGCCAACGTCCTGACTTTC	CASSIAGGGAGANVLTF
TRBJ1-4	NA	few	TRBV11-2	TGTGCCAGCAGTCGGGGGGCAACTAATGAAAAACTGTTTTTT	CASSRGATNEKLFF
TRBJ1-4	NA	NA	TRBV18	TGTGCCAGCTCACGCGAGAATGAAAAACTGTTTTTT	CASSRENEKLFF
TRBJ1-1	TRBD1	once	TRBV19	TGTGCCAGTAGTGCTCAGACAGGGGGTGGAAACACTGAAGCTTTCTTT	CASSAQTGGGNTEAFF
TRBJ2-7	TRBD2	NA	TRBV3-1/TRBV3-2	TGTGCCAGCTCAGACCCAGGGCCCGGGAGGGACGAGCAGTACTTC	CASSDPGPGRDEQYF
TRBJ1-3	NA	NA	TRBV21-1	TGTGCCAGCAGCAAAGAGCTCAGGATCTCTGGAAACACCATATATTTT	CASSKELRISGNTIYF
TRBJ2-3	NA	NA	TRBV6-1	TGTGCCAGCAGTGAGAACTCAGGGTTAGGAGATACGCAGTATTTT	CASSENSGLGDTQYF
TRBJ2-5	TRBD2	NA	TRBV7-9	TGTGCCAGCAGCTTATGGCGCGGGAGTGCGGGGGAGACCCAGTACTTC	CASSLWRGSAGETQYF
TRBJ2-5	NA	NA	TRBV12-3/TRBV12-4	TGTGCCAGCCGTGGACGGGGGACCCAGTACTTC	CASRGRGTQYF
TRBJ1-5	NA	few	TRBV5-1	TGCGCCAGCACCTCGCGACAGTTTAGCAATCAGCCCCAGCATTTT	CASTSRQFSNQPQHF
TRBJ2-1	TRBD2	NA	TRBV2	TGTGCCAGCAGTGAACAACGGGCCGGGACTAGCGAGCAGTTCTTC	CASSEQRAGTSEQFF
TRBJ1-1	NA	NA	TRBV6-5	TGTGCCAGCAGCATAAGAGAGGACATCATTGAAGCTTTCTTT	CASSIREDIIEAFF
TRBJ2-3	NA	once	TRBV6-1	TGTGCCAGCAGTGAAGAGGGGGGGGGTACAGATACGCAGTATTTT	CASSEEGGGTDTQYF
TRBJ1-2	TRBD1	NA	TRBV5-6	TGTGCCAGCAGTGTCCAGGGGGCATATGGCTACACCTTC	CASSVQGAYGYTF
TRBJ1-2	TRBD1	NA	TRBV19	TGTGCCAGTCACCCGGGACAGGCTCGATATGGCTACACCTTC	CASHPGQARYGYTF